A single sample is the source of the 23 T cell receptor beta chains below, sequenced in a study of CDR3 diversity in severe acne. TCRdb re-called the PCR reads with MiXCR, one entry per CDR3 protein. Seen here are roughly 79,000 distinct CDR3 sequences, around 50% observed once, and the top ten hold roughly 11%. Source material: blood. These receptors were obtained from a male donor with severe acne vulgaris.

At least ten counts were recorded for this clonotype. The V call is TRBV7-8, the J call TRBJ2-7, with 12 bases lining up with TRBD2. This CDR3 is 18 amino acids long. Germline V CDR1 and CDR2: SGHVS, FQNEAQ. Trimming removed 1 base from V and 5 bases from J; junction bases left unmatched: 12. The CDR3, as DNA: TGTGCCAGCAGCTTAGTGGGTCTAGCGGGGGGGCCTAGGAACGAGCAGTACTTC. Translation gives CASSLVGLAGGPRNEQYF.

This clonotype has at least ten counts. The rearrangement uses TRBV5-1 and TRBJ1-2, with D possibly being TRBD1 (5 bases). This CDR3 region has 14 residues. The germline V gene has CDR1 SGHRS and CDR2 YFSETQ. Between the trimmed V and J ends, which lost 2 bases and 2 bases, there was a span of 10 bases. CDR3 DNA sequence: TGCGCCAGCAGCTTTGACAGTACCAACTATGGCTACACCTTC. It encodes CASSFDSTNYGYTF.

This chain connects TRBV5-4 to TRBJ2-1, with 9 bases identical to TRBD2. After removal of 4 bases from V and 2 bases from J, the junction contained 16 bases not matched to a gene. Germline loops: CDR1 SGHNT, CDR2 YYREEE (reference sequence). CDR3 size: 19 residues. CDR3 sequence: CASSPFAAAGGPPYNEQFF. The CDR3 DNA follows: TGTGCCAGCAGCCCATTCGCGGCTGCGGGAGGGCCCCCCTACAATGAGCAGTTCTTC.

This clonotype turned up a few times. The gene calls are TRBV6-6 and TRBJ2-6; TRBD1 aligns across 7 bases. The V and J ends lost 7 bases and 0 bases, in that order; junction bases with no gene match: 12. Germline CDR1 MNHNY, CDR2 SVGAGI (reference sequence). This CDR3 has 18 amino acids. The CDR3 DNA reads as TGTGCCAGCACCGTCTCCGGACAGGCTATCTCTGGGGCCAACGTCCTGACTTTC. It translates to CASTVSGQAISGANVLTF.

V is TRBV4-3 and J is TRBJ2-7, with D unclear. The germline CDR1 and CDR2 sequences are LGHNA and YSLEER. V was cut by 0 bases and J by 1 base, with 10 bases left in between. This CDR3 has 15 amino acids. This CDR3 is CASSQERPGSYEQYF. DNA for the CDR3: TGCGCCAGCAGCCAAGAGCGGCCCGGGTCCTACGAGCAGTACTTC.

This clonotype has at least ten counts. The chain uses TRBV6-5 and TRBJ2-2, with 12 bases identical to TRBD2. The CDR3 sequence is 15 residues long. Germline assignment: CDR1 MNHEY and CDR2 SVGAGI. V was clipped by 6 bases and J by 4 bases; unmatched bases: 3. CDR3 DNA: TGTGCCAGCAGGCAACTAGCGGGAGGCACCGGGGAGCTGTTTTTT. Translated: CASRQLAGGTGELFF.

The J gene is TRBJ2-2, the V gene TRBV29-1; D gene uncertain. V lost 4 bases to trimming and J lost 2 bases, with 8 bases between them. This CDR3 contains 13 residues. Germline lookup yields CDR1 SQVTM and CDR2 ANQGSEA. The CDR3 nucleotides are TGCAGCGTTGTAGGAGAAAACACCGGGGAGCTGTTTTTT. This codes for CSVVGENTGELFF.

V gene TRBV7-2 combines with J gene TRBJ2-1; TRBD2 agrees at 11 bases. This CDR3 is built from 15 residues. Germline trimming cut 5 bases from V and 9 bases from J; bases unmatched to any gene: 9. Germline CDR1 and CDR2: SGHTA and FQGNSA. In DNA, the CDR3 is TGTGCCAGCAGCATTGCCGGGACTAGCGGCATTGAGCAGTTCTTC. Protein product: CASSIAGTSGIEQFF. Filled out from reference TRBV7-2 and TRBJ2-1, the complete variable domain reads GAGVSQSPSNKVTEKGKDVELRCDPISGHTALYWYRQSLGQGLEFLIYFQGNSAPDKSGLPSDRFSAERTGGSVSTLTIQRTQQEDSAVYLCASSIAGTSGIEQFFGPGTRLTVL.

Written as DNA, the CDR3 is TGTGCCAGCAGTGACTGGGATAGCACAGATACGCAGTATTTT. Translated: CASSDWDSTDTQYF. V and J are TRBV25-1 and TRBJ2-3; D not resolved. Trimming took 3 bases from V and 0 from J, leaving 7 bases between them. Germline loops: CDR1 MGHDK, CDR2 SYGVNS. This CDR3 contains 14 residues.

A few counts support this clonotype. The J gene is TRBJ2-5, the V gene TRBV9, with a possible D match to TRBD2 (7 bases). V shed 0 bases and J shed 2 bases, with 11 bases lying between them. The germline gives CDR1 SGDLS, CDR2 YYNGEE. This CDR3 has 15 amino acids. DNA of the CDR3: TGTGCCAGCAGCGTAGTAGGGGGGGGGCAAGAGACCCAGTACTTC. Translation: CASSVVGGGQETQYF.

The CDR3 coding sequence is TGCAGTGCTAGAGAGACTAGCGGGAAGGAGACTGAAGCTTTCTTT. Protein sequence: CSARETSGKETEAFF. The rearrangement links TRBV20-1 to TRBJ1-1; D unclear. Germline V lookup: CDR1 DFQATT, CDR2 SNEGSKA (reference sequence). Trimming removed 0 bases at V and 5 bases at J, with 16 bases between. The length of the CDR3 is 15 residues.

CDR3 amino acids: CASSVVGWTYTEAFF. DNA for the CDR3: TGTGCCAGCAGCGTAGTTGGGTGGACGTACACTGAAGCTTTCTTT. This chain joins TRBV9 and TRBJ1-1; D uncertain. The V gene's germline CDR1 is SGDLS and CDR2 YYNGEE. The CDR3 loop spans 15 amino acids. V was clipped by 0 bases and J by 3 bases, with 12 bases between them.

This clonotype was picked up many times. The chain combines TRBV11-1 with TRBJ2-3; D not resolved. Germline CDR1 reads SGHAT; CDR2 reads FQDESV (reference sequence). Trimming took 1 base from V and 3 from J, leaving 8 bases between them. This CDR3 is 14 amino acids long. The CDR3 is CASSLGGFTDTQYF. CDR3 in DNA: TGTGCCAGCAGCTTAGGCGGTTTTACAGATACGCAGTATTTT.

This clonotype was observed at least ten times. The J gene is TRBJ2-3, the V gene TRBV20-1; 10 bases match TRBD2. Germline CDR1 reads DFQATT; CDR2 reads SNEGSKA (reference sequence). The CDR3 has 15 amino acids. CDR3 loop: CSAIIAGGNTDTQYF. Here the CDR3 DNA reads TGCAGCGCAATTATAGCGGGGGGAAACACAGATACGCAGTATTTT.

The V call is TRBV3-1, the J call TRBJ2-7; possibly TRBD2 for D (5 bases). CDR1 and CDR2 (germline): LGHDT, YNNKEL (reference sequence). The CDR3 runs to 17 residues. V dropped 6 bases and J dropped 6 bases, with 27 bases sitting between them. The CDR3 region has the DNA TGTGCCAGCAGTCATCCTCGGGGAGCTGCCCCGAAGGGCGAGCAGTACTTC. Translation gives CASSHPRGAAPKGEQYF.

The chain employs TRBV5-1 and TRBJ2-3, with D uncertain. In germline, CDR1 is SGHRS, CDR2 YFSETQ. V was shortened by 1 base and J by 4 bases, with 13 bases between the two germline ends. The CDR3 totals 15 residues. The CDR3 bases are TGCGCCAGCAGCTTGCTACAACGGACGGCAGATACGCAGTATTTT. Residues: CASSLLQRTADTQYF.

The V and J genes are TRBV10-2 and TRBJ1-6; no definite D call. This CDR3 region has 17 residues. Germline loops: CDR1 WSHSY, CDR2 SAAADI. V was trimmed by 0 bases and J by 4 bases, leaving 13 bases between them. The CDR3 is CASSESSGVAYNSPLHF. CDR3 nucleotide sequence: TGCGCCAGCAGTGAGTCGTCCGGGGTTGCATATAATTCACCCCTCCACTTT.

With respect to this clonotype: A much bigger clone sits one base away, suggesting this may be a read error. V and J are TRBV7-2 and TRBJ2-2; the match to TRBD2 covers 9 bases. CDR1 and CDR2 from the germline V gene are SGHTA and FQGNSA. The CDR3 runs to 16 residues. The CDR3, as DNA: TGTGCCAGCAGCCAAGTAGCGGGAGAATTGGCCGGGGAGCCGTTTTTT. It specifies CASSQVAGELAGEPFF.

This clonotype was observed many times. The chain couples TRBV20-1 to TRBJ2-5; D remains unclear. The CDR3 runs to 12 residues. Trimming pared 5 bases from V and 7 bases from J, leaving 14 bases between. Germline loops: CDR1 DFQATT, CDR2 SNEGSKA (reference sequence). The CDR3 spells CSAPPGLGTQYF. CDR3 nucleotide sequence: TGCAGTGCTCCTCCGGGCCTCGGGACCCAGTACTTC.

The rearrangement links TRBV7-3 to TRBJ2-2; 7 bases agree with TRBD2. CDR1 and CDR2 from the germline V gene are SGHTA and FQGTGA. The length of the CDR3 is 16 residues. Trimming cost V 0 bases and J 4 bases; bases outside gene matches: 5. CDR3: CASSLTVGGITGELFF. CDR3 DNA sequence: TGTGCCAGCAGCTTAACGGTGGGAGGGATCACCGGGGAGCTGTTTTTT.

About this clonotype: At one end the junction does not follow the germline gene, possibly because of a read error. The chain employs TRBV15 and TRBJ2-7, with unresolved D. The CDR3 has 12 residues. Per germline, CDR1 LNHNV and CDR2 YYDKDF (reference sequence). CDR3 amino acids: CAASSRNYEQYF. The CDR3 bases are TGTGCCGCCAGCAGCCGAAACTACGAGCAGTACTTC.

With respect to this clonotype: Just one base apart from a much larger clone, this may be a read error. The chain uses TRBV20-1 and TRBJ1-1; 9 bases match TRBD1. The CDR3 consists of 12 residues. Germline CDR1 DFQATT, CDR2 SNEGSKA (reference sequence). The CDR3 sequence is CSARTGETEAYF. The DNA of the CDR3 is TGCAGTGCTCGGACAGGGGAGACTGAAGCTTACTTT.

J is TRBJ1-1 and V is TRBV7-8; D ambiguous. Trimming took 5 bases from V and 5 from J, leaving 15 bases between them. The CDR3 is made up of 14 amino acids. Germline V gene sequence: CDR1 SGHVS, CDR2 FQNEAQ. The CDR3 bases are TGTGCCAGCAGCCGAACAGATGGGAGGACTGAAGCTTTCTTT. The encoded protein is CASSRTDGRTEAFF.